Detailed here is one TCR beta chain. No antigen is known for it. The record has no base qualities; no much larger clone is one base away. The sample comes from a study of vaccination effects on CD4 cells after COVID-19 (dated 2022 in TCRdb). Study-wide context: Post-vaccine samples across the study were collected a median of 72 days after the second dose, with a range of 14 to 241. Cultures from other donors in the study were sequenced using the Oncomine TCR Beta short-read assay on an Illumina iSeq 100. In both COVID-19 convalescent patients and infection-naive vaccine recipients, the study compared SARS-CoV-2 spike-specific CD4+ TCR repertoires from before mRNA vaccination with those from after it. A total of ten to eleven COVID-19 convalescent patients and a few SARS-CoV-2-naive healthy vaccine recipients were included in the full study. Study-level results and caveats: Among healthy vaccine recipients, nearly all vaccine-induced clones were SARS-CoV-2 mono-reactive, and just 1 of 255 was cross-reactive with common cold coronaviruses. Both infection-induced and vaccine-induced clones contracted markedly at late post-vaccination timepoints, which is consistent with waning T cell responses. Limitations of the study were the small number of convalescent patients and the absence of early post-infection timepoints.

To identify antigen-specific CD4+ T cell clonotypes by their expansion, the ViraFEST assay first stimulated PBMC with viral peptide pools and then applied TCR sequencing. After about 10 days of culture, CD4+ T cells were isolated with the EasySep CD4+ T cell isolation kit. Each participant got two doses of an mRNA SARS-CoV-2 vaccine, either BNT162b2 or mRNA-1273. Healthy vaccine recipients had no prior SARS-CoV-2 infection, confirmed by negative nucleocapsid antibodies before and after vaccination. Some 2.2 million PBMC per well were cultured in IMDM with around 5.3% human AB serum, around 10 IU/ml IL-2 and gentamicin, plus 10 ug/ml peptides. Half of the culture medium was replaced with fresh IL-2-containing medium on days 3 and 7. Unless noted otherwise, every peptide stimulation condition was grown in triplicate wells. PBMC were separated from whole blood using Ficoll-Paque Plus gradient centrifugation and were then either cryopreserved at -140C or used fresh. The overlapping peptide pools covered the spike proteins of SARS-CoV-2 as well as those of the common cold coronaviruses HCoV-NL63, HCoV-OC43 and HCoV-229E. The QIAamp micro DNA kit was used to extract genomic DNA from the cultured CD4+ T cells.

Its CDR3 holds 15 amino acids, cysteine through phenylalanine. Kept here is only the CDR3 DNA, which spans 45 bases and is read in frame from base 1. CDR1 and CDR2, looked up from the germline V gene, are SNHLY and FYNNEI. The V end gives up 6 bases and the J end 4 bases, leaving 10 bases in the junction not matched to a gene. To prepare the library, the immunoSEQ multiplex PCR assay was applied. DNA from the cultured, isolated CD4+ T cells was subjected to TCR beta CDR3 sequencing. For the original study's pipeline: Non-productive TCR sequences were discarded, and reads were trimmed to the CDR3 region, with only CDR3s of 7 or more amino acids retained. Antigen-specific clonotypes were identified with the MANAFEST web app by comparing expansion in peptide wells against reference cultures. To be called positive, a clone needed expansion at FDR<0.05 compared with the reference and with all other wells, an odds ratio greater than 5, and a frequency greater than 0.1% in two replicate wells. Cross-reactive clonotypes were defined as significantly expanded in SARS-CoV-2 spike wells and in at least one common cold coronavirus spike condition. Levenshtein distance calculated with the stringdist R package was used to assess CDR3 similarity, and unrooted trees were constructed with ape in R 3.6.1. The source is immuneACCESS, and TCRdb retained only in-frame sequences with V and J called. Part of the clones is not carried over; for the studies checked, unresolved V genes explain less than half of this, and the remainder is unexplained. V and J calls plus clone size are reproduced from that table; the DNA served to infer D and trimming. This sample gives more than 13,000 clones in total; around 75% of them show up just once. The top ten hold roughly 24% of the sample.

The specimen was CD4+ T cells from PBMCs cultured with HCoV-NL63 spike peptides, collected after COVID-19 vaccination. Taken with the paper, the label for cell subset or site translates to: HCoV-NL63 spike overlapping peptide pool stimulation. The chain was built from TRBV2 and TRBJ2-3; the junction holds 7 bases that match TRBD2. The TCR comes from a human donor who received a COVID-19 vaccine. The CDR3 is CASRGTTSSADTQYF. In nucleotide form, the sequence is TGTGCCAGCAGAGGTACGACTAGCTCCGCAGATACGCAGTATTTT.